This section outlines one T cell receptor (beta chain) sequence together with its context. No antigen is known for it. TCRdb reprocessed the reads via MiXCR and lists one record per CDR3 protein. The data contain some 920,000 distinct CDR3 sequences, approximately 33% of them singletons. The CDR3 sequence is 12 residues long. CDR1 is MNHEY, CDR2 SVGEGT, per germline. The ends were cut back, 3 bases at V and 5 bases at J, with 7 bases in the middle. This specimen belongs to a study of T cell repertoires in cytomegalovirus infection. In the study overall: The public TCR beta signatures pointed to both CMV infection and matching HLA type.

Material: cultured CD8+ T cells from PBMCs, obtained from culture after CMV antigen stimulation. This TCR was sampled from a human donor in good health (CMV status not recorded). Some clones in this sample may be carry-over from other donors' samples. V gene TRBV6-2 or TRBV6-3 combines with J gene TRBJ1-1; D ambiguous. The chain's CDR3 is CASSYAGTEAFF. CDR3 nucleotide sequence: TGTGCCAGCAGTTATGCGGGGACTGAAGCTTTCTTT.